The next 15 T cell receptor beta chains were all read from a single sample in a study of STAT5B mutations in CD4+ large granular lymphocyte leukemia. Assay used: immunoSEQ multiplex PCR; TCRdb lists only in-frame clones, some missing. In the table there are over 30,000 clones, roughly 79% of which are singletons. Sequenced input: CD4+ T cells from blood buffy coats. The receptors derive from a human donor in good health.

The rearrangement uses TRBV28 and TRBJ2-7; 7 positions match TRBD1. Germline loops: CDR1 MDHEN, CDR2 SYDVKM. Trimming at V came to 5 bases and at J to 4 bases, leaving 8 bases not matched to a gene. CDR3 length: 14 amino acids. CDR3 residues: CASSRRQGGYEQYF. As DNA, the CDR3 is TGTGCCAGCAGTCGACGACAGGGCGGGTACGAGCAGTACTTC.

The chain uses TRBV19 and TRBJ2-5, with 10 bases fitting TRBD2. CDR1 LNHDA and CDR2 SQIVND come from the germline V gene (reference sequence). The CDR3 extends over 16 amino acids. After removal of 4 bases from V and 5 bases from J, the junction contained 10 bases not matched to a gene. The DNA of the CDR3 is TGTGCCAGTAGTACCAGGACTAGCGGAGAAGGGGAGACCCAGTACTTC. Encoded protein: CASSTRTSGEGETQYF.

The rearrangement joins TRBV11-2 to TRBJ2-7; no reliable D call. V was pared by 1 base and J by 7 bases, with 17 bases between. From germline, CDR1 is SGHAT and CDR2 FQNNGV. The CDR3 contains 15 residues. The CDR3 loop is CASSLGATLVSEQYF. For the CDR3, the DNA is TGTGCCAGCAGCTTAGGGGCAACTCTAGTTTCTGAGCAGTACTTC.

About this clone itself: Compared with germline, one end of the junction differs, possibly owing to a read error. The chain is built from TRBV11-2 and TRBJ2-5; perhaps TRBD2 as D (7 bases). The CDR3 is 12 amino acids. The germline V gene has CDR1 SGHAT and CDR2 FQNNGV. The CDR3 loop is CASSLEGGVSNF. CDR3 sequence (DNA): TGTGCCAGCAGCTTAGAAGGGGGGGTCTCGAACTTC. Full variable domain (remainder filled in from reference TRBV11-2 and TRBJ2-5): EAGVAQSPRYKIIEKRQSVAFWCNPISGHATLYWYQQILGQGPKLLIQFQNNGVVDDSQLPKDRFSAERLKGVDSTLKIQPAKLEDSAVYLCASSLEGGVSNFGPGTRLLVL.

The gene calls are TRBV11-3 and TRBJ2-2; maybe TRBD2 (5 bases). Germline loops: CDR1 SGHNT, CDR2 YENEEA. Trimming shortened V by 0 bases and J by 5 bases, and 7 bases separated the two germline ends. This CDR3 spans 14 amino acids. As DNA, the CDR3 is TGTGCCAGCAGCTTAGAGGGAGAAACCGGGGAGCTGTTTTTT. Amino acid sequence: CASSLEGETGELFF.

The chain joins TRBV28 to TRBJ2-7, with a tentative D call TRBD2 (6 bases). Trimming cost V 6 bases and J 0 bases, with 9 bases left between them. CDR1 is MDHEN and CDR2 is SYDVKM in the germline V gene. This CDR3 comprises 13 residues. CDR3 nucleotide sequence: TGTGCCAGCAGCTTCGGGAGCTCCTACGAGCAGTACTTC. Translated: CASSFGSSYEQYF.

The gene calls are TRBV7-2 and TRBJ2-7; D unclear. The germline CDR1 and CDR2 sequences are SGHTA and FQGNSA. V gave up 1 base and J gave up 7 bases, with 11 bases separating them. There are 13 residues in the CDR3. DNA for the CDR3: TGTGCCAGCAGCTTAGGGCTCCTGAGGGAGCAGTACTTC. This translates into CASSLGLLREQYF.

The chain employs TRBV28 and TRBJ1-1, with a possible D match to TRBD1 (6 bases). This CDR3 is built from 15 residues. The V end lost 8 bases, the J end lost 0 bases, and 16 bases lay between the germline ends. CDR1 and CDR2 (germline): MDHEN, SYDVKM. CDR3 nucleotides: TGTGCCAGCCCCCCGCAGGACAGAATGAACACTGAAGCTTTCTTT. Translation: CASPPQDRMNTEAFF.

V is TRBV18 and J is TRBJ2-1, with a possible D match to TRBD2 (5 bases). CDR3 size: 13 residues. V lost 6 bases, J lost 5 bases, and 11 bases lay in between. Germline V gives CDR1 KGHSH, CDR2 LQKENI. The CDR3 DNA is TGTGCCAGCTCTCCGACTATAAACAATGAGCAGTTCTTC. Protein product: CASSPTINNEQFF.

This clone was seen only once. V usage is TRBV7-2 and J usage is TRBJ2-3; maybe TRBD2 (7 bases). The CDR3 is made up of 16 amino acids. V lost 2 bases and J 2 bases, leaving 14 bases between the germline ends. Looked up from germline, CDR1 is SGHTA and CDR2 is FQGNSA. CDR3 region: CASSLWGGQTTDTQYF. The CDR3 DNA follows: TGTGCCAGCAGCTTATGGGGGGGGCAGACCACAGATACGCAGTATTTT.

This clone was recorded once. The genes are TRBV10-3 and TRBJ1-1; 7 positions match TRBD1. After removal of 11 bases from V and 5 bases from J, the junction contained 17 bases not matched to a gene. CDR1 is ENHRY, CDR2 SYGVKD, per germline. CDR3 size: 15 residues. CDR3 amino acids: CASTRVRTGETEAFF. The CDR3 region has the DNA TGTGCCTCCACCCGGGTTCGCACAGGGGAGACTGAAGCTTTCTTT.

The chain couples TRBV7-9 to TRBJ2-3; 7 bases match TRBD1. This CDR3 has 13 amino acids. Trimming cost V 1 base and J 10 bases; bases outside gene matches: 5. CDR1 and CDR2 from the germline V gene are SEHNR and FQNEAQ (reference sequence). The CDR3 nucleotides read TGTGCCAGCAGCTTAGGACAGGGAGACCCGCAGTATTTT. It specifies CASSLGQGDPQYF.

The chain combines TRBV6-5 with TRBJ2-1; D is perhaps TRBD1 (5 bases). Looked up from germline, CDR1 is MNHEY and CDR2 is SVGAGI. V gave up 0 bases and J gave up 6 bases, with 9 bases separating them. The CDR3 totals 14 residues. This CDR3 reads CASSYSRQGNEQFF. CDR3 in DNA: TGTGCCAGCAGTTACTCGCGGCAGGGCAATGAGCAGTTCTTC.

V usage is TRBV28 and J usage is TRBJ2-5, with 12 bases that match TRBD2. This CDR3 is 15 amino acids long. V lost 5 bases and J lost 4; bases outside the gene matches: 5. Germline V gene data show CDR1 as MDHEN and CDR2 as SYDVKM. The DNA of the CDR3 is TGTGCCAGCAGTCCCCCGGGACTAGCGGGAGAGACCCAGTACTTC. Amino acid sequence: CASSPPGLAGETQYF.

The V call is TRBV2, the J call TRBJ1-1; D not certain. Germline V CDR1 and CDR2: SNHLY, FYNNEI. V lost 2 bases, J lost 5 bases, and 9 bases lay in between. The CDR3 is 13 residues long. The CDR3 nucleotides are TGTGCCAGCAGTGAACAAGGCGGAACTGAAGCTTTCTTT. Its protein is CASSEQGGTEAFF.